The sequence of this TCR beta chain was determined in a study of blood T cell repertoires in COVID-19. The CDR3 spans 12 residues. Trimming left V 3 bases short and J 8 bases short, with 8 bases between. Germline values: CDR1 KGHSH, CDR2 LQKENI. Two negative PCRs, clearance, or symptom resolution were required of recovered Cohort 3 donors. As handled by the study authors: The authors estimated nucleated cell counts from reference gene primer amplification. Profiled with immunoSEQ multiplex PCR; TCRdb holds only in-frame clones, not every one. V, J and clone size derive from that table, while D and trimming were established from the DNA sequence. The sample shows about 290,000 clones, around 90% of them seen only once.

J is TRBJ2-1 and V is TRBV18; D is ambiguous. Sequencing input: PBMCs or T cells enriched from blood (not recorded which). This sequence originates from a woman aged 40 to 49 who had recovered from COVID-19. The CDR3 is CASSPNSYEQFF. For the CDR3, the DNA is TGTGCCAGCTCACCTAACTCTTATGAGCAGTTCTTC.